This paragraph covers one T cell receptor (beta chain) sequence. The antigen remains undetermined. The data derive from a study of shared clonotypes between healthy human individuals. Background on the study: The cohort comprised a couple of women and a few men. Their ages spanned 18 to 49 years.

Healthy and HIV-negative, the adult donors had no recent acute infections or vaccinations. CD45RA-negative memory and CD45RA+ naive subsets were split from the CD4+ cells. The CDR3 length is 18 residues. CDR1 is SGHRS, CDR2 YFSETQ, per germline. V was pared by 0 bases and J by 2 bases, with 19 bases between. Overall study results and limits: Tissues were not sampled, only blood, and their repertoires likely differ.

Here immunoSEQ multiplex PCR was the method, and the copy in TCRdb shows in-frame clones only, minus some. This table has 2,100,000 or so clones, under 97% appearing once. The rearrangement links TRBV5-1 to TRBJ2-3; tentatively, D is TRBD2 (5 bases). Input material: naive CD4+ T cells sorted from blood. Subset described: CD45RA+ positively selected. The clonotype comes from a man between 18 and 29 years old in good health. CDR3 amino acids: CASSLVLAGEINTDTQYF. Here the CDR3 DNA reads TGCGCCAGCAGCTTGGTTCTGGCGGGCGAAATTAACACAGATACGCAGTATTTT.